This T cell receptor (beta chain) derives from a study of T-cell reconstitution after alpha-beta-depleted transplantation in children. General study findings and limits: One year post-transplant, T-cell counts and diversity were largely derived from T cells produced anew.

The ends lost 5 bases at V and 3 bases at J; junction bases unmatched: 10. This CDR3 region has 17 residues. Germline V gene sequence: CDR1 SEHNR, CDR2 FQNEAQ (reference sequence). This clonotype was observed a few times. Its antigen is not identified. TCRbeta library preparation incorporated unique molecular identifiers. MiXCR, run by TCRdb on the PCR reads, gives a single entry per CDR3 protein. The table has about 16,000 distinct CDR3 sequences, 7.7% seen once. This chain links TRBV7-9 with TRBJ2-1; the match to TRBD2 covers 10 bases. The sample was PBMCs, mostly from graft donor cells, taken 60 days after TCRalphabeta/CD19-depleted stem cell transplant. This sequence was found in a boy less than two years old who had a stem cell transplant for Wiskott-Aldrich syndrome, so the T cells may come from the graft donor. The CDR3 protein is CASSEGWASGSYNEQFF. The CDR3 DNA sequence: TGTGCCAGCAGCGAAGGGTGGGCTAGCGGGAGCTACAATGAGCAGTTCTTC.